Only a few counts were recorded for the clone carrying this TCR beta chain. Its matching antigen is unknown. MiXCR, applied by TCRdb to the 5' RACE reads, yields one record per CDR3 protein. The sample has some 500,000 distinct CDR3 sequences; roughly 9.5% are singletons. The CDR3 is 14 residues long. Trimming took off 8 bases at V and 2 bases at J, with 15 bases between the two ends. CDR1 and CDR2 (germline): MNHEY, SMNVEV (reference sequence). These data come from a study of identical twins. Study outcomes and limitations: Twins' surplus sharing was weaker for beta out-of-frame sequences. Analyses of zero insertions could, in part, be confounded by invariant MAIT and iNKT cells.

Healthy Caucasian individuals made up all the donors. The same sample was also used in a study of yellow fever vaccine responses in identical twins.

This receptor was taken from a young woman in good health. The rearrangement uses TRBV27 and TRBJ2-5, with D possibly TRBD2 on 5 matching bases. The sequencing input was PBMCs. CDR3 in DNA: TGTGCCAGCGGTCCCGTGGAGGAGCAAGAGACCCAGTACTTC. Translated, it gives CASGPVEEQETQYF.